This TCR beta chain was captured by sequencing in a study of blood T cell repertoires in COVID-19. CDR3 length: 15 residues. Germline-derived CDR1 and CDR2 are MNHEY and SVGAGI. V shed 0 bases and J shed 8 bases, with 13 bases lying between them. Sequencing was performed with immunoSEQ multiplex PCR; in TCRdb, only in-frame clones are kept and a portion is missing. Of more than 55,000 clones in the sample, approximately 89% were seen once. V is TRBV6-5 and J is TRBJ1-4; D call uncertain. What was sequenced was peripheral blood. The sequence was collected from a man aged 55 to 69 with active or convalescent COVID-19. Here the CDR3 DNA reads TGTGCCAGCAGTTACTCCCCAGGAGGATGGGAAAAACTGTTTTTT. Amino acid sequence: CASSYSPGGWEKLFF.